This T cell receptor beta chain was observed in a study of blood T cell repertoires in COVID-19. The wider study: Both acute and convalescent COVID-19 samples were obtained from the United States, Italy and Spain.

Profiled with immunoSEQ multiplex PCR; TCRdb holds only in-frame clones, not every one. The data show under 250,000 clones, about 90% seen once. The CDR3 consists of 15 residues. CDR1 and CDR2 (germline): KGHDR, SFDVKD. The V gene end was trimmed by 4 bases and the J gene end by 7 bases; junction bases not matched to a gene: 7. The sample comprised peripheral blood. The sequence was obtained from a man aged 25-45 years with COVID-19, enrolled during active disease. The V call is TRBV24-1, the J call TRBJ2-1; the match to TRBD2 covers 9 bases. The CDR3 DNA reads TGTGCCACCAGTGAGGCGGGAGGGAATAGGAATGAGCAGTTCTTC. This gives the protein CATSEAGGNRNEQFF.